This T cell receptor (beta chain) was identified in a study of blood T cell repertoires in COVID-19. Turning to the study itself: From the United States, Italy and Spain came samples of acute and convalescent COVID-19.

The length of the CDR3 is 14 residues. The junction had 6 bases not matched to a gene; V was cut back by 1 base and J by 4 bases. Germline values: CDR1 GTSNPN, CDR2 SVGIG (reference sequence). The assay was immunoSEQ multiplex PCR, and TCRdb's table has in-frame clones only and misses some. The data contain roughly 200,000 clones, around four fifths of them singletons. The sample holds one count of this clone. The V call is TRBV30, the J call TRBJ1-2; TRBD1 agrees at 7 bases. Sequencing was done on a sample of peripheral blood. This sequence was found in a woman older than 75 with active or convalescent COVID-19. CDR3 in amino acids: CAWSGQGRPYGYTF. As DNA, the CDR3 is TGTGCCTGGAGTGGACAGGGAAGGCCCTATGGCTACACCTTC.